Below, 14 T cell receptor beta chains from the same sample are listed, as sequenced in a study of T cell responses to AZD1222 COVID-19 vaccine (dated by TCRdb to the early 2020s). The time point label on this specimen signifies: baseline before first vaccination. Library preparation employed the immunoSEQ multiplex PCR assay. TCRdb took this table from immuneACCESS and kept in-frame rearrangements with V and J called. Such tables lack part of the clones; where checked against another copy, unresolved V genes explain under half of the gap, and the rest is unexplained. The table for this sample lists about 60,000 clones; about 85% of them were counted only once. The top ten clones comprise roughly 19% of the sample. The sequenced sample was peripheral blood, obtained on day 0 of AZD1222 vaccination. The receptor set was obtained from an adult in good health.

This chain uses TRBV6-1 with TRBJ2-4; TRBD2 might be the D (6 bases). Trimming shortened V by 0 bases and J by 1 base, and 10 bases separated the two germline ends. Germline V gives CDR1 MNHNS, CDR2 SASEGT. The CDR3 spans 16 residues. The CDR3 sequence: CASSEARGGAKNIQYF. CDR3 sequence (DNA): TGTGCCAGCAGTGAAGCGCGCGGAGGGGCCAAAAACATTCAGTACTTC.

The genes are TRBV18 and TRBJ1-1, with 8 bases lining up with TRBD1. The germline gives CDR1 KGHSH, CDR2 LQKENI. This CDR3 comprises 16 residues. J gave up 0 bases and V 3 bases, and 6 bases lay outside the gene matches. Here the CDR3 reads CASSPMSGGMNTEAFF. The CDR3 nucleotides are TGTGCCAGCTCACCCATGTCAGGGGGCATGAACACTGAAGCTTTCTTT.

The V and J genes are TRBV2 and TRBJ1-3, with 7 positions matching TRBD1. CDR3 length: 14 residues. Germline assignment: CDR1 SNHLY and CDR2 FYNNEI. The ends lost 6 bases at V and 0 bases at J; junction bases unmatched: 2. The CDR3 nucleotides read TGTGCCAGCAGCGGGACAGCCTCTGGAAACACCATATATTTT. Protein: CASSGTASGNTIYF. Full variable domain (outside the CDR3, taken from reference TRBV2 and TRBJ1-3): EPEVTQTPSHQVTQMGQEVILRCVPISNHLYFYWYRQILGQKVEFLVSFYNNEISEKSEIFDDQFSVERPDGSNFTLKIRSTKLEDSAMYFCASSGTASGNTIYFGEGSWLTVV.

Here the CDR3 reads CASSLVLLNEQFF. The CDR3 DNA is TGCGCCAGCAGCTTGGTATTGCTTAATGAGCAGTTCTTC. The chain uses TRBV5-1 and TRBJ2-1; D remains unclear. This CDR3 is built from 13 residues. From germline, CDR1 is SGHRS and CDR2 YFSETQ. Trimming removed 0 bases at V and 7 bases at J, with 8 bases between.

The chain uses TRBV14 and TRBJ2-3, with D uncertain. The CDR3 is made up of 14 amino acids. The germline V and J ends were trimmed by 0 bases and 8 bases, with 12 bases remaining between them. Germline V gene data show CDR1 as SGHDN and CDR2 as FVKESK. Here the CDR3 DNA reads TGTGCCAGCAGCCAAGATAAGGCCTGGGCTACGCAGTATTTT. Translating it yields CASSQDKAWATQYF.

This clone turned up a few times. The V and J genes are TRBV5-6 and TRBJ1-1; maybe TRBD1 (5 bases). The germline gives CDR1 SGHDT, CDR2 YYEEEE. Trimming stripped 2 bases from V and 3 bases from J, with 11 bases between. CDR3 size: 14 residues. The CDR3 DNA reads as TGTGCCAGCAGCTTCACGGGGGTCGACACTGAAGCTTTCTTT. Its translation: CASSFTGVDTEAFF.

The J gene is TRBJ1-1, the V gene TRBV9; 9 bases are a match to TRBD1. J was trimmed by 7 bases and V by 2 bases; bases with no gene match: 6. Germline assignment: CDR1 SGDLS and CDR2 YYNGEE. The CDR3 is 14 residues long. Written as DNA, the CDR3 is TGTGCCAGCAGCGTCGTGACAGGGGGGAGTGAAGCTTTCTTT. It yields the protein CASSVVTGGSEAFF.

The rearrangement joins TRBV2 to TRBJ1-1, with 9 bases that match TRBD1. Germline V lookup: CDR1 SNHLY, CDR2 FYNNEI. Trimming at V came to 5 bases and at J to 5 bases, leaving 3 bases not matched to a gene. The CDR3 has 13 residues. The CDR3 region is CASSTGGWTEAFF. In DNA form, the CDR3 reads TGTGCCAGCAGTACAGGGGGCTGGACTGAAGCTTTCTTT. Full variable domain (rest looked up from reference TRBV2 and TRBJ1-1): EPEVTQTPSHQVTQMGQEVILRCVPISNHLYFYWYRQILGQKVEFLVSFYNNEISEKSEIFDDQFSVERPDGSNFTLKIRSTKLEDSAMYFCASSTGGWTEAFFGQGTRLTVV.

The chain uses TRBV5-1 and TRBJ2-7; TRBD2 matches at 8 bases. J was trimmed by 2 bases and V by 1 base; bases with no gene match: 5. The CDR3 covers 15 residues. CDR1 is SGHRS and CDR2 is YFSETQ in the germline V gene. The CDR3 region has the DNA TGCGCCAGCAGCTTGCTTAGCGGGGCCGCCTACGAGCAGTACTTC. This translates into CASSLLSGAAYEQYF.

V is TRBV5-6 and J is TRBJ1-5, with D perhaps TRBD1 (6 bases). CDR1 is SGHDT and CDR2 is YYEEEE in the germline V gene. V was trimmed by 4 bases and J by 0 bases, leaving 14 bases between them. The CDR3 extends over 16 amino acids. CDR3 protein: CASSEYRGFSNQPQHF. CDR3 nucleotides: TGTGCCAGCAGCGAATATAGGGGGTTTAGCAATCAGCCCCAGCATTTT. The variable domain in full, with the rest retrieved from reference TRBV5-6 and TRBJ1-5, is DAGVTQSPTHLIKTRGQQVTLRCSPKSGHDTVSWYQQALGQGPQFIFQYYEEEERQRGNFPDRFSGHQFPNYSSELNVNALLLGDSALYLCASSEYRGFSNQPQHFGDGTRLSIL.

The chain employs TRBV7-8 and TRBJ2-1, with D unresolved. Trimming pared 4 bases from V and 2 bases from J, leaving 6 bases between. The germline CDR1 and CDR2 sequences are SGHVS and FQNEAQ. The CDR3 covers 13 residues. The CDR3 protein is CASSSNPYNEQFF. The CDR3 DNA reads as TGTGCCAGCAGCTCCAACCCCTACAATGAGCAGTTCTTC.

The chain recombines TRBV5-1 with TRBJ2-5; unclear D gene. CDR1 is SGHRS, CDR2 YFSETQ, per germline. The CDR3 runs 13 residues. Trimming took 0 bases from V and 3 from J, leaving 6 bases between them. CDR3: CASSLGSEETQYF. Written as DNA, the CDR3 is TGCGCCAGCAGCTTGGGCTCGGAAGAGACCCAGTACTTC.

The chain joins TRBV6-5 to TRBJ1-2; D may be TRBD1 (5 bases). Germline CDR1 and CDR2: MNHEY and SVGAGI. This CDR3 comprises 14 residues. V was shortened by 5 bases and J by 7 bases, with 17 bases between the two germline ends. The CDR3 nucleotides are TGTGCCAGCAGTCCGTTGGAAGGGGCTAGTGGCTACACCTTC. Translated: CASSPLEGASGYTF.

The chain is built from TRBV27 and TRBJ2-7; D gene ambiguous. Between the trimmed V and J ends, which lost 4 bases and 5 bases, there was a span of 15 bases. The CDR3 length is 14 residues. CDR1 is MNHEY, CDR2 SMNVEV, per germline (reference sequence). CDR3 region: CASSYASRTHEQYF. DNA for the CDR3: TGTGCCAGCAGTTATGCGTCCAGAACCCACGAGCAGTACTTC.